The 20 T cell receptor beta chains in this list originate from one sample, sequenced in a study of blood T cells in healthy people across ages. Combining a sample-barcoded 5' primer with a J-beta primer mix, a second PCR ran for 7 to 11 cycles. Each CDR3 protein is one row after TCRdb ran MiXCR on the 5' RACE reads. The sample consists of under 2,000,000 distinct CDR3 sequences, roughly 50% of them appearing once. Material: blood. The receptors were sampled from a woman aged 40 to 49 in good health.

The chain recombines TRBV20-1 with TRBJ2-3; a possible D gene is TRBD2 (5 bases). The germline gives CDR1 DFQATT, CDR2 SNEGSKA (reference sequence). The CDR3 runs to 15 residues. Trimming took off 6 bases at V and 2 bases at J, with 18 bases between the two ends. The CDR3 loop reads CSAIWPAVDTDTQYF. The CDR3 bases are TGCAGTGCGATCTGGCCAGCGGTCGACACAGATACGCAGTATTTT.

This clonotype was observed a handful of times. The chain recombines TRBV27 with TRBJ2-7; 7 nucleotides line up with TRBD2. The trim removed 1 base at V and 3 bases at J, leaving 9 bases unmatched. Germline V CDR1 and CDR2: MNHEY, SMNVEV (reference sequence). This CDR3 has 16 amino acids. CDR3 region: CASSLLWNGGFYEQYF. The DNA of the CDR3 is TGTGCCAGCAGTTTATTATGGAACGGGGGGTTCTACGAGCAGTACTTC.

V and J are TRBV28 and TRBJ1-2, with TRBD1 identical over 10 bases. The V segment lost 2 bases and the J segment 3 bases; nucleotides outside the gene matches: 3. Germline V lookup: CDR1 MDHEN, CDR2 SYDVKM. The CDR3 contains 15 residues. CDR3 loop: CASSLGQGVYYGYTF. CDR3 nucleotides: TGTGCCAGCAGTTTAGGACAGGGGGTTTACTATGGCTACACCTTC.

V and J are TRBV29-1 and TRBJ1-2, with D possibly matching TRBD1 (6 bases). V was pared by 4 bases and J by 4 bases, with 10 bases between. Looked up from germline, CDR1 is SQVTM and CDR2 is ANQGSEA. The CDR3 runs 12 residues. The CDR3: CSVAVRGYGYTF. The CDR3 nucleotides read TGCAGCGTTGCCGTCAGGGGCTATGGCTACACCTTC.

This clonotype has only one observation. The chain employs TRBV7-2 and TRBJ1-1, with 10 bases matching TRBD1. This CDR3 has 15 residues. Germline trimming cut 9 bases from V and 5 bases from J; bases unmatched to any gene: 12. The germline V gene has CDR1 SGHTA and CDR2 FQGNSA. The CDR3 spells CASGDRGGLSTEAFF. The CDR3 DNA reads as TGTGCCAGTGGGGACAGGGGAGGACTTAGTACTGAAGCTTTCTTT.

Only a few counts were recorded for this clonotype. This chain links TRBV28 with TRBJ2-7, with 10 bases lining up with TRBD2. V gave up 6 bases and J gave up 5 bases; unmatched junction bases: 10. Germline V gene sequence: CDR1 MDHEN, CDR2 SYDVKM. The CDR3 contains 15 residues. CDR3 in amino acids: CASSPTSGFSDEQYF. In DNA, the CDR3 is TGTGCCAGCAGCCCGACTAGCGGGTTCTCGGACGAGCAGTACTTC.

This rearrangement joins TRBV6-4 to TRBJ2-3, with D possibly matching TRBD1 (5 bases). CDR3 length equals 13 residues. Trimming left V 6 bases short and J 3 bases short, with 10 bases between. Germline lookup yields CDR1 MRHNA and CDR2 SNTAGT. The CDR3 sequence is CASRGHATDTQYF. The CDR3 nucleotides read TGTGCCAGCAGGGGGCACGCTACAGATACGCAGTATTTT.

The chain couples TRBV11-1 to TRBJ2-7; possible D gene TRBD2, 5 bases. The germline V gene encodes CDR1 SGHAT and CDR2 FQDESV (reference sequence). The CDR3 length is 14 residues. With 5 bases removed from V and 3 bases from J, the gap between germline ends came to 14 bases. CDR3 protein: CASSLTASFYEQYF. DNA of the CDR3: TGTGCCAGCAGCCTCACTGCTAGCTTCTACGAGCAGTACTTC. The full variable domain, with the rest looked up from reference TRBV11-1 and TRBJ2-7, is EAEVAQSPRYKITEKSQAVAFWCDPISGHATLYWYRQILGQGPELLVQFQDESVVDDSQLPKDRFSAERLKGVDSTLKIQPAELGDSAMYLCASSLTASFYEQYFGPGTRLTVT.

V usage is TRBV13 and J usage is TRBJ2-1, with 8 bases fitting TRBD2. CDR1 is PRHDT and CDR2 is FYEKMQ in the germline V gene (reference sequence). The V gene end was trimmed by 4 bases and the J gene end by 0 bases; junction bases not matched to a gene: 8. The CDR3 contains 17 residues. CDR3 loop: CASSSYGGAGSYNEQFF. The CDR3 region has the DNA TGTGCCAGCAGCTCATACGGGGGGGCCGGCTCCTACAATGAGCAGTTCTTC.

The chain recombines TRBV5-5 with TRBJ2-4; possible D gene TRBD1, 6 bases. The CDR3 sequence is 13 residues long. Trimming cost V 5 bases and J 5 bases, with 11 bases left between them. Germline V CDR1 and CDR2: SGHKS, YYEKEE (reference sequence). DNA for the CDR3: TGTGCCAGCAGATTACGACAGGAAAACATTCAGTACTTC. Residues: CASRLRQENIQYF. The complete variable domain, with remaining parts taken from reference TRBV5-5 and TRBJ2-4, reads DAGVTQSPTHLIKTRGQQVTLRCSPISGHKSVSWYQQVLGQGPQFIFQYYEKEERGRGNFPDRFSARQFPNYSSELNVNALLLGDSALYLCASRLRQENIQYFGAGTRLSVL.

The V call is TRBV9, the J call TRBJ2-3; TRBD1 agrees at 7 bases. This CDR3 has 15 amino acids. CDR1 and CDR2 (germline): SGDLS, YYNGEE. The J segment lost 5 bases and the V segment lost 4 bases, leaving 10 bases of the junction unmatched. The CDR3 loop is CASSSGGVAGDTQYF. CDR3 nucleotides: TGTGCCAGCAGCTCAGGGGGAGTAGCCGGAGATACGCAGTATTTT.

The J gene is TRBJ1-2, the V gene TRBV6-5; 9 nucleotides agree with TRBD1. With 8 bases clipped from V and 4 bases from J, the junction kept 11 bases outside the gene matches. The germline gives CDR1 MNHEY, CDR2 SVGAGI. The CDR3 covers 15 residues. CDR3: CASRITGTGFYGYTF. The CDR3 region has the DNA TGTGCCAGCCGGATAACGGGGACAGGGTTCTATGGCTACACCTTC.

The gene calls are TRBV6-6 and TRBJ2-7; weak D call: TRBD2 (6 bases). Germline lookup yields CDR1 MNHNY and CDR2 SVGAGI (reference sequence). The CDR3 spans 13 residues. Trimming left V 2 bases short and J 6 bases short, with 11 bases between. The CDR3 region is CASSYKTEGEQYF. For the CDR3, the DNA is TGTGCCAGCAGTTACAAGACGGAGGGCGAGCAGTACTTC.

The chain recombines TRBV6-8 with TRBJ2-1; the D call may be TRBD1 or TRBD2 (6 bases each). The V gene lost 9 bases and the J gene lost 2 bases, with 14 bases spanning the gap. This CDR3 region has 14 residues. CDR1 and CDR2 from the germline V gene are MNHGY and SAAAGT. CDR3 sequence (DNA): TGTGCCAGTCATGGGGGGCGCACCTACAATGAGCAGTTCTTC. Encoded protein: CASHGGRTYNEQFF.

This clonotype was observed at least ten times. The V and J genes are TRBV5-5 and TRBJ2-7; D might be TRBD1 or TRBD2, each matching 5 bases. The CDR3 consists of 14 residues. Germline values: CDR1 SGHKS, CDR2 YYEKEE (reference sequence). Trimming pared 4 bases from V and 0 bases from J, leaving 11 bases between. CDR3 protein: CASSPRDVSYEQYF. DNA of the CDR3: TGTGCCAGCAGCCCCCGGGACGTCTCCTACGAGCAGTACTTC. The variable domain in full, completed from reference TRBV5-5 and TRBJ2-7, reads DAGVTQSPTHLIKTRGQQVTLRCSPISGHKSVSWYQQVLGQGPQFIFQYYEKEERGRGNFPDRFSARQFPNYSSELNVNALLLGDSALYLCASSPRDVSYEQYFGPGTRLTVT.

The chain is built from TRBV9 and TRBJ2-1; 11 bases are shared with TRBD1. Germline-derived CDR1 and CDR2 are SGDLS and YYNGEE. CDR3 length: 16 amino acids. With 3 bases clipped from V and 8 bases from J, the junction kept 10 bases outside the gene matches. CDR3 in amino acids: CASSAFGTGGIYEQFF. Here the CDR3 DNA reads TGTGCCAGCAGCGCCTTTGGGACAGGGGGTATCTATGAGCAGTTCTTC.

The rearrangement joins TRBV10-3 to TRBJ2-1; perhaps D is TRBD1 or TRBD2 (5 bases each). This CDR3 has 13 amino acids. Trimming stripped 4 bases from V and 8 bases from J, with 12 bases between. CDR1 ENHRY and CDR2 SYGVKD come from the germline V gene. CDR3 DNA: TGTGCCATCAGTGGGGGGTTAGGGGATGAGCAGTTCTTC. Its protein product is CAISGGLGDEQFF.

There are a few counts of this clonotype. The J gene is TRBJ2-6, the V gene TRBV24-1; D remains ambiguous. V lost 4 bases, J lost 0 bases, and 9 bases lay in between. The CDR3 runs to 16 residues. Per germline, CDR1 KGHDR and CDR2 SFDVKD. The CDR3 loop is CATSEAQFSGANVLTF. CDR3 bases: TGTGCCACCAGTGAAGCACAGTTCTCTGGGGCCAACGTCCTGACTTTC.

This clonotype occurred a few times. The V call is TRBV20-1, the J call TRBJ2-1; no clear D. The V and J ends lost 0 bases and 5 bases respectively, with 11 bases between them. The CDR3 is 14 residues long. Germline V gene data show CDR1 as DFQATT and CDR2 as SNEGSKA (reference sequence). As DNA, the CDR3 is TGCAGTGCTAGAGATCGTGTACTAAACAATGAGCAGTTCTTC. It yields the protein CSARDRVLNNEQFF.

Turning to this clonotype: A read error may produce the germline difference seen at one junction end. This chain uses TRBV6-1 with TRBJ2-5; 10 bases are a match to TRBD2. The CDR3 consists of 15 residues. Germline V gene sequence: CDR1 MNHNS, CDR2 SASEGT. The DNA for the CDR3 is TGTGCCAGCAGTGAAACTAGCGGGGACCAAGCGACCCAGTACTTC. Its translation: CASSETSGDQATQYF.